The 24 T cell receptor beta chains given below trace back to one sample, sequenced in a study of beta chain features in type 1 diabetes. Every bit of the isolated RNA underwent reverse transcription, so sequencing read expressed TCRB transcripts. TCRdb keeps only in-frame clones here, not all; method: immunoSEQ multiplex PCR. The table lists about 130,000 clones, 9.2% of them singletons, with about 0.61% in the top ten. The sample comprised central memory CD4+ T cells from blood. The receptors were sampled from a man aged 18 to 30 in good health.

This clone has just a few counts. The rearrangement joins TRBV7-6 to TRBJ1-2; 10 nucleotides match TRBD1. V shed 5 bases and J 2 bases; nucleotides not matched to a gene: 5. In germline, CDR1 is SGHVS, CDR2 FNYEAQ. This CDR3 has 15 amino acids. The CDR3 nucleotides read TGTGCCAGCAGCCCAGGACAGGGGGGCAACTATGGCTACACCTTC. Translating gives CASSPGQGGNYGYTF.

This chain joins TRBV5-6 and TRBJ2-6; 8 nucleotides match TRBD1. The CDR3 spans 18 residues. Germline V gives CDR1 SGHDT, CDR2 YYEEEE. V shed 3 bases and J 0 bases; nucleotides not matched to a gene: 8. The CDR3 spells CASSSPTGVRSGANVLTF. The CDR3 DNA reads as TGTGCCAGCAGCTCACCGACAGGGGTTCGCTCTGGGGCCAACGTCCTGACTTTC.

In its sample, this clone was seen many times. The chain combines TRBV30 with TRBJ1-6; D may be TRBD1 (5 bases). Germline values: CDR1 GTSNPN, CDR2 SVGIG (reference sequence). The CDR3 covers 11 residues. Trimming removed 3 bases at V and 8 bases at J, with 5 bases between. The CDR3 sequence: CAWRQDSPLHF. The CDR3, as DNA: TGTGCCTGGAGACAGGATTCACCCCTCCACTTT.

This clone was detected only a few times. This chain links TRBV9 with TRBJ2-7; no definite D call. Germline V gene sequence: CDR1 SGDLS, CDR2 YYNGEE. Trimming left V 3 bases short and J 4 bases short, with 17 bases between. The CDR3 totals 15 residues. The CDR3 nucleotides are TGTGCCAGCAGCGCCGCCGACCGCGGAGCGTACGAGCAGTACTTC. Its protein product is CASSAADRGAYEQYF.

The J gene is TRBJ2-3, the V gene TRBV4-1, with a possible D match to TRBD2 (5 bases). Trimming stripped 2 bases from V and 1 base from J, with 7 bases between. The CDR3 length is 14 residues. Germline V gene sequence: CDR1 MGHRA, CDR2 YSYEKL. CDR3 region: CASSQNSGTDTQYF. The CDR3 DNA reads TGCGCCAGCAGCCAAAATAGCGGCACAGATACGCAGTATTTT.

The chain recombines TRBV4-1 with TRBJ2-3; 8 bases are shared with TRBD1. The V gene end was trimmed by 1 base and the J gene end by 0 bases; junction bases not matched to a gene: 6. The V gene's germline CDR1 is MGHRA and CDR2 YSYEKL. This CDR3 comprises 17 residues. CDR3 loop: CASSQGPTGASTDTQYF. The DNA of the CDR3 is TGCGCCAGCAGCCAAGGTCCGACAGGGGCGAGCACAGATACGCAGTATTTT.

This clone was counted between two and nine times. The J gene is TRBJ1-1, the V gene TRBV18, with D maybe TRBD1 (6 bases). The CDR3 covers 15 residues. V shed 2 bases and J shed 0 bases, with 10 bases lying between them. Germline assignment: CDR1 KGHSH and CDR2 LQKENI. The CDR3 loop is CASSPDTGMNTEAFF. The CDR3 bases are TGTGCCAGCTCACCAGATACAGGGATGAACACTGAAGCTTTCTTT.

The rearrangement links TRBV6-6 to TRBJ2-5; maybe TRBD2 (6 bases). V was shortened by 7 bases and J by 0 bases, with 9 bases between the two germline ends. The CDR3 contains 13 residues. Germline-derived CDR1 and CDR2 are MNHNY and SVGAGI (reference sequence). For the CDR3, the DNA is TGTGCCAGCAACCGGGGGTACCAAGAGACCCAGTACTTC. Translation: CASNRGYQETQYF.

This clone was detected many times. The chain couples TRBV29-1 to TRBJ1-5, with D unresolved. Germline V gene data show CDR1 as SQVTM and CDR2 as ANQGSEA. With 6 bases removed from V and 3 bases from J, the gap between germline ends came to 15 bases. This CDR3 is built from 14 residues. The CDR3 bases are TGCAGCGTAACCGCGGCGGGGAACAATCAGCCCCAGCATTTT. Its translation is CSVTAAGNNQPQHF.

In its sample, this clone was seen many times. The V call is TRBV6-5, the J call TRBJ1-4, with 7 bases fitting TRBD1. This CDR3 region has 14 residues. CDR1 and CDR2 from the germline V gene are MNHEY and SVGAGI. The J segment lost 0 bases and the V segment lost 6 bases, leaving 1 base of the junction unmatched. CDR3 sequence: CASRGTATNEKLFF. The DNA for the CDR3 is TGTGCCAGCAGGGGGACAGCAACTAATGAAAAACTGTTTTTT.

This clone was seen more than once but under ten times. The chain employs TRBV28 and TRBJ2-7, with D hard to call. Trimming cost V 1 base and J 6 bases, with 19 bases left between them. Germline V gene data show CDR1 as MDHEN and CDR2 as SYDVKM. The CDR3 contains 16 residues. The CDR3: CASSLYGVGDQVEQYF. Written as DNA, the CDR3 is TGTGCCAGCAGTTTATATGGCGTAGGCGACCAGGTCGAGCAGTACTTC.

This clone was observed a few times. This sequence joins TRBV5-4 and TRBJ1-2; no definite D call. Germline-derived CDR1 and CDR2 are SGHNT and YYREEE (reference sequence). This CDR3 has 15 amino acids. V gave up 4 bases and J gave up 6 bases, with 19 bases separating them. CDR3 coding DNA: TGTGCCAGCAGCCCGGTGGAGCCCGTTGGCCATGGCTACACCTTC. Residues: CASSPVEPVGHGYTF.

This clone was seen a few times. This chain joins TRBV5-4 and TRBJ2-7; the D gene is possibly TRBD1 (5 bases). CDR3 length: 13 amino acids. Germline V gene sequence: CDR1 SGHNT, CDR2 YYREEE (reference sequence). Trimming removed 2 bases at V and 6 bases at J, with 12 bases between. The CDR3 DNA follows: TGTGCCAGCAGCTTAGGCAGGGAAGGCGAGCAGTACTTC. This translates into CASSLGREGEQYF. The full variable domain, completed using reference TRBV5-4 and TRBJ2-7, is ETGVTQSPTHLIKTRGQQVTLRCSSQSGHNTVSWYQQALGQGPQFIFQYYREEENGRGNFPPRFSGLQFPNYSSELNVNALELDDSALYLCASSLGREGEQYFGPGTRLTVT.

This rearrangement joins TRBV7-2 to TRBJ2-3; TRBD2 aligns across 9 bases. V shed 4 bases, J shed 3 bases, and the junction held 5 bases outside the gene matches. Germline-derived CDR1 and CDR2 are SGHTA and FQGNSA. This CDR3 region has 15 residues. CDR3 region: CASSSRLADTDTQYF. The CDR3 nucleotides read TGTGCCAGCAGCTCCCGACTAGCGGATACAGATACGCAGTATTTT.

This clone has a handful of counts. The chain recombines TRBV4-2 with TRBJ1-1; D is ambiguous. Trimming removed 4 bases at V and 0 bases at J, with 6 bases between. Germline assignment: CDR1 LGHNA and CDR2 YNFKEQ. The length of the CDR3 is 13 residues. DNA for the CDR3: TGTGCCAGCAGCCGGGAGGTGAACACTGAAGCTTTCTTT. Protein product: CASSREVNTEAFF.

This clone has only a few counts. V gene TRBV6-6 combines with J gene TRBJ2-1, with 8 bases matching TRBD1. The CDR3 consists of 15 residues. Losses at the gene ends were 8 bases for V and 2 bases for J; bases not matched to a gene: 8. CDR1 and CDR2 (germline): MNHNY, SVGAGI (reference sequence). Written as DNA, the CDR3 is TGTGCCAGCCGAGCCGGACAGGGAGCCTACAATGAGCAGTTCTTC. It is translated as CASRAGQGAYNEQFF.

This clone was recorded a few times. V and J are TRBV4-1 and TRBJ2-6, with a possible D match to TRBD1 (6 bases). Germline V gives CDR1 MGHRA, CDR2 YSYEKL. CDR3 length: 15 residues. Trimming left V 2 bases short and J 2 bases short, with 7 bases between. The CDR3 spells CASSQTGTGANVLTF. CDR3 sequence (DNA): TGCGCCAGCAGCCAAACAGGGACTGGGGCCAACGTCCTGACTTTC.

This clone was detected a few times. The CDR3 spells CASSPRVAGGYNEQFF. CDR3 coding DNA: TGTGCCAGCAGCCCCAGGGTAGCGGGGGGTTACAATGAGCAGTTCTTC. This chain uses TRBV7-2 with TRBJ2-1; TRBD2 agrees at 10 bases. V lost 5 bases and J lost 4; bases outside the gene matches: 8. Germline CDR1 reads SGHTA; CDR2 reads FQGNSA. This CDR3 comprises 16 residues.

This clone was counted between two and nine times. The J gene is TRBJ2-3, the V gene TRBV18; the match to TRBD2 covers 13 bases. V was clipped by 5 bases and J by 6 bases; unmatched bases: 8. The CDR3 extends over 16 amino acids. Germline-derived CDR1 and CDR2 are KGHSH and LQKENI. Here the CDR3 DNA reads TGTGCCAGCTCAAGTGGACTAGCGGGGGCAGGGGATACGCAGTATTTT. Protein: CASSSGLAGAGDTQYF.

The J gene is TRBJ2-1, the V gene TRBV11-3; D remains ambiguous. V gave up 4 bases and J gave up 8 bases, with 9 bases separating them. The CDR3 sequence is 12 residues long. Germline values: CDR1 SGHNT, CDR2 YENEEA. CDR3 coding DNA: TGTGCCAGCAGCTCCCAGGCCGATGAGCAGTTCTTC. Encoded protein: CASSSQADEQFF.

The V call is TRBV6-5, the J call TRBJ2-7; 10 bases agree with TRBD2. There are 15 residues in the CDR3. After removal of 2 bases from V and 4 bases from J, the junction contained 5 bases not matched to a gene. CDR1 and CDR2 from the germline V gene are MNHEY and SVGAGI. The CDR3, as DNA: TGTGCCAGCAGTTACCGCGGACTAGCGGCGTACGAGCAGTACTTC. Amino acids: CASSYRGLAAYEQYF.

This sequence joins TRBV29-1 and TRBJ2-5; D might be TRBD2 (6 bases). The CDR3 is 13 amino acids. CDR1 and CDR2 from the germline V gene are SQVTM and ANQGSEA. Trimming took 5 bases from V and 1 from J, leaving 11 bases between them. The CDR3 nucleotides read TGCAGCGTTTCCTGGGGAGGCCAAGAGACCCAGTACTTC. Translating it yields CSVSWGGQETQYF.

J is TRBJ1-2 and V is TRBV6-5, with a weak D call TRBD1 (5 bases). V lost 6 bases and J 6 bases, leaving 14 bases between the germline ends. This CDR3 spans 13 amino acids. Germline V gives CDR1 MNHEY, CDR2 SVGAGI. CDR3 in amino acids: CASSPRPRDGYTF. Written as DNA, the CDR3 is TGTGCCAGCAGCCCTCGGCCCAGGGATGGCTACACCTTC.

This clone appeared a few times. The CDR3 is CASSGLAGGPIEQFF. CDR3 nucleotide sequence: TGCGCCAGCAGCGGACTAGCGGGGGGGCCTATTGAGCAGTTCTTC. The chain combines TRBV5-1 with TRBJ2-1, with 15 bases fitting TRBD2. Germline V gives CDR1 SGHRS, CDR2 YFSETQ. This CDR3 contains 15 residues. V dropped 4 bases and J dropped 9; count of bases not matched to a gene: 5.